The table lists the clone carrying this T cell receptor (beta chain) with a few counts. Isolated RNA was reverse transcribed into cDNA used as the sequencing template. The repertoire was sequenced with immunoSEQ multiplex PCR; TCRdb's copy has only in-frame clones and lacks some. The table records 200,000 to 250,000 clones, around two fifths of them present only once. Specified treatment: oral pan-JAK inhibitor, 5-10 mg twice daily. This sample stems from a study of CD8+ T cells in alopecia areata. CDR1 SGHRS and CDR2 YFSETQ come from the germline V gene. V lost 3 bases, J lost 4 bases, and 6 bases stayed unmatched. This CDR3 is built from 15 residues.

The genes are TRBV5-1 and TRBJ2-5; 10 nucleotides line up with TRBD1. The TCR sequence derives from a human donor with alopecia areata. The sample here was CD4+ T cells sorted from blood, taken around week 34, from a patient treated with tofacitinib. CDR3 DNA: TGCGCCAGCAGCTCAGGGACAGGGGTTGGAGAGACCCAGTACTTC. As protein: CASSSGTGVGETQYF.